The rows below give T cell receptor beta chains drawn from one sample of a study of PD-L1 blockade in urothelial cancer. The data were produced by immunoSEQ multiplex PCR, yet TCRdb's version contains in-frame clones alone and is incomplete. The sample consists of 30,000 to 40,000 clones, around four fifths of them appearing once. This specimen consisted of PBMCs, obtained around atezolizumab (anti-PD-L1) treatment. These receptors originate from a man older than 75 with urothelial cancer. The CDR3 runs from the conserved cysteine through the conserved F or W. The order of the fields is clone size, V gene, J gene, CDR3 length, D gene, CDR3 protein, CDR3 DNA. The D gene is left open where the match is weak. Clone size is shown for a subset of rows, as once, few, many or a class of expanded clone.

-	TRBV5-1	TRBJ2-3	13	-	CASSSQLRDTQYF	TGCGCCAGCAGCTCCCAACTGCGGGATACGCAGTATTTT
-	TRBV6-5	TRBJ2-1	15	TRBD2	CASSYSAGGYNEQFF	TGTGCCAGCAGTTACTCTGCGGGAGGCTACAATGAGCAGTTCTTC
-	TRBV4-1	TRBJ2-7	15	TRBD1	CASSLRDRVNYEQYF	TGCGCCAGCAGCCTCCGGGACAGGGTGAACTACGAGCAGTACTTC
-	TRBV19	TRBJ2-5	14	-	CASSTSRGTETQYF	TGTGCCAGTAGTACCTCTCGCGGGACGGAGACCCAGTACTTC
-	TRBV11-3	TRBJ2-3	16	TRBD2	CASSLGGGPGTDTQYF	TGTGCCAGCAGCTTAGGCGGGGGGCCTGGCACAGATACGCAGTATTTT
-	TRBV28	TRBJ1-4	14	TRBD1	CASSGQGRFEKLFF	TGTGCCAGCAGTGGACAGGGAAGGTTCGAAAAACTGTTTTTT
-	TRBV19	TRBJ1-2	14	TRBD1	CASSGQGVSYGYTF	TGTGCCAGTAGTGGACAGGGGGTTTCCTATGGCTACACCTTC
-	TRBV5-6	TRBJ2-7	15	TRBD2	CASRRGGTISYEQYF	TGTGCCAGCAGGCGGGGGGGGACTATCTCCTACGAGCAGTACTTC
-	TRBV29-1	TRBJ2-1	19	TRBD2	CSVDSMLAGGWSTYNEQFF	TGCAGCGTTGACTCTATGCTAGCGGGAGGATGGAGCACCTACAATGAGCAGTTCTTC
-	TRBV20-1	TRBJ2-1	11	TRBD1	CSALTTGLEFF	TGCAGTGCTCTCACGACAGGGTTGGAGTTCTTC
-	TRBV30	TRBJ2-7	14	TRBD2	CAWSAGLAGSEQYF	TGTGCCTGGAGTGCGGGACTAGCGGGATCTGAGCAGTACTTC
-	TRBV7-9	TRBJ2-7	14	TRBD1	CASSSDRGIDEQYF	TGTGCCAGCAGCTCCGACAGGGGTATCGACGAGCAGTACTTC
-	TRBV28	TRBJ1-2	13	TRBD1	CAIVTGRNYGYTF	TGTGCCATAGTGACAGGGAGGAACTATGGCTACACCTTC
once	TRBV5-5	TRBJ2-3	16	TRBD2	CASSLAPLAGGDTQYF	TGTGCCAGCAGCTTGGCCCCACTAGCGGGAGGGGATACGCAGTATTTT
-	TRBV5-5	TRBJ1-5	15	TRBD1	CASSPGTAGEEPQHF	TGTGCCAGCAGCCCCGGGACAGCGGGTGAGGAGCCCCAGCATTTT
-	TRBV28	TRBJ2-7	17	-	CASSLFLSFESSYEQYF	TGTGCCAGCAGTTTATTCTTAAGCTTCGAAAGCTCCTACGAGCAGTACTTC
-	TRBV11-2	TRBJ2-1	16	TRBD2	CASSLFSGSAYNEQFF	TGTGCCAGCAGCTTATTCAGCGGGAGCGCCTACAATGAGCAGTTCTTC
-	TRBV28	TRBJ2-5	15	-	CASSSAPLAQETQYF	TGTGCCAGCAGTTCGGCACCCCTAGCGCAAGAGACCCAGTACTTC
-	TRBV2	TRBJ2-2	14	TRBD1	CASQDRRNTGELFF	TGTGCCAGCCAGGACAGGAGAAACACCGGGGAGCTGTTTTTT
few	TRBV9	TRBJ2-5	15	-	CASSASYRAQETQYF	TGTGCCAGCAGCGCAAGCTACAGGGCCCAAGAGACCCAGTACTTC
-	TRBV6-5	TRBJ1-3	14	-	CASGQNTGGNTIYF	TGTGCCAGCGGACAAAACACTGGTGGAAACACCATATATTTT
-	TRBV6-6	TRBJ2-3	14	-	CASSYRAGANTQYF	TGTGCCAGCAGTTACAGGGCTGGGGCGAATACGCAGTATTTT
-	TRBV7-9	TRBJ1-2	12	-	CASSSTDYGYTF	TGTGCCAGCAGCTCGACAGATTATGGCTACACCTTC
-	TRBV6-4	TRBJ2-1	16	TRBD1	CASSDSGTGGQNEQFF	TGTGCCAGCAGTGACTCGGGGACAGGGGGCCAGAATGAGCAGTTCTTC
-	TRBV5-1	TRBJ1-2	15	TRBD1	CASSVRQGASEGYTF	TGCGCCAGCAGCGTGCGACAGGGGGCTTCGGAAGGCTACACCTTC
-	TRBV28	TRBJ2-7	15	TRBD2	CASRLRLAGGGEQYF	TGTGCCAGCAGGCTCCGACTAGCGGGAGGGGGCGAGCAGTACTTC